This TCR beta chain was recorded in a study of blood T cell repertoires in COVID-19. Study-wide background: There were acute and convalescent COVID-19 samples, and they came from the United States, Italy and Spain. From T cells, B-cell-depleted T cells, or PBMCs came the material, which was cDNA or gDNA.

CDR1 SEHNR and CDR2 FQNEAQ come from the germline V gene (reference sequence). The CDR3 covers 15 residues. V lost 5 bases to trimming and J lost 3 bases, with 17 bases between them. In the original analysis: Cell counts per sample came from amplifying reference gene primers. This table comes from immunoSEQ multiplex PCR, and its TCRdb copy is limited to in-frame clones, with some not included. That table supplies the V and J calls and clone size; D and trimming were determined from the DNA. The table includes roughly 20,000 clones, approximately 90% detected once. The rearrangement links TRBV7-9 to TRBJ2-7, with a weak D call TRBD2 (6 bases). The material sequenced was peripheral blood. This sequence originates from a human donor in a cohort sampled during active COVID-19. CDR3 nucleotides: TGTGCCAGCAGCCCGCCCGGGACTTACCTCTACGAGCAGTACTTC. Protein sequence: CASSPPGTYLYEQYF.